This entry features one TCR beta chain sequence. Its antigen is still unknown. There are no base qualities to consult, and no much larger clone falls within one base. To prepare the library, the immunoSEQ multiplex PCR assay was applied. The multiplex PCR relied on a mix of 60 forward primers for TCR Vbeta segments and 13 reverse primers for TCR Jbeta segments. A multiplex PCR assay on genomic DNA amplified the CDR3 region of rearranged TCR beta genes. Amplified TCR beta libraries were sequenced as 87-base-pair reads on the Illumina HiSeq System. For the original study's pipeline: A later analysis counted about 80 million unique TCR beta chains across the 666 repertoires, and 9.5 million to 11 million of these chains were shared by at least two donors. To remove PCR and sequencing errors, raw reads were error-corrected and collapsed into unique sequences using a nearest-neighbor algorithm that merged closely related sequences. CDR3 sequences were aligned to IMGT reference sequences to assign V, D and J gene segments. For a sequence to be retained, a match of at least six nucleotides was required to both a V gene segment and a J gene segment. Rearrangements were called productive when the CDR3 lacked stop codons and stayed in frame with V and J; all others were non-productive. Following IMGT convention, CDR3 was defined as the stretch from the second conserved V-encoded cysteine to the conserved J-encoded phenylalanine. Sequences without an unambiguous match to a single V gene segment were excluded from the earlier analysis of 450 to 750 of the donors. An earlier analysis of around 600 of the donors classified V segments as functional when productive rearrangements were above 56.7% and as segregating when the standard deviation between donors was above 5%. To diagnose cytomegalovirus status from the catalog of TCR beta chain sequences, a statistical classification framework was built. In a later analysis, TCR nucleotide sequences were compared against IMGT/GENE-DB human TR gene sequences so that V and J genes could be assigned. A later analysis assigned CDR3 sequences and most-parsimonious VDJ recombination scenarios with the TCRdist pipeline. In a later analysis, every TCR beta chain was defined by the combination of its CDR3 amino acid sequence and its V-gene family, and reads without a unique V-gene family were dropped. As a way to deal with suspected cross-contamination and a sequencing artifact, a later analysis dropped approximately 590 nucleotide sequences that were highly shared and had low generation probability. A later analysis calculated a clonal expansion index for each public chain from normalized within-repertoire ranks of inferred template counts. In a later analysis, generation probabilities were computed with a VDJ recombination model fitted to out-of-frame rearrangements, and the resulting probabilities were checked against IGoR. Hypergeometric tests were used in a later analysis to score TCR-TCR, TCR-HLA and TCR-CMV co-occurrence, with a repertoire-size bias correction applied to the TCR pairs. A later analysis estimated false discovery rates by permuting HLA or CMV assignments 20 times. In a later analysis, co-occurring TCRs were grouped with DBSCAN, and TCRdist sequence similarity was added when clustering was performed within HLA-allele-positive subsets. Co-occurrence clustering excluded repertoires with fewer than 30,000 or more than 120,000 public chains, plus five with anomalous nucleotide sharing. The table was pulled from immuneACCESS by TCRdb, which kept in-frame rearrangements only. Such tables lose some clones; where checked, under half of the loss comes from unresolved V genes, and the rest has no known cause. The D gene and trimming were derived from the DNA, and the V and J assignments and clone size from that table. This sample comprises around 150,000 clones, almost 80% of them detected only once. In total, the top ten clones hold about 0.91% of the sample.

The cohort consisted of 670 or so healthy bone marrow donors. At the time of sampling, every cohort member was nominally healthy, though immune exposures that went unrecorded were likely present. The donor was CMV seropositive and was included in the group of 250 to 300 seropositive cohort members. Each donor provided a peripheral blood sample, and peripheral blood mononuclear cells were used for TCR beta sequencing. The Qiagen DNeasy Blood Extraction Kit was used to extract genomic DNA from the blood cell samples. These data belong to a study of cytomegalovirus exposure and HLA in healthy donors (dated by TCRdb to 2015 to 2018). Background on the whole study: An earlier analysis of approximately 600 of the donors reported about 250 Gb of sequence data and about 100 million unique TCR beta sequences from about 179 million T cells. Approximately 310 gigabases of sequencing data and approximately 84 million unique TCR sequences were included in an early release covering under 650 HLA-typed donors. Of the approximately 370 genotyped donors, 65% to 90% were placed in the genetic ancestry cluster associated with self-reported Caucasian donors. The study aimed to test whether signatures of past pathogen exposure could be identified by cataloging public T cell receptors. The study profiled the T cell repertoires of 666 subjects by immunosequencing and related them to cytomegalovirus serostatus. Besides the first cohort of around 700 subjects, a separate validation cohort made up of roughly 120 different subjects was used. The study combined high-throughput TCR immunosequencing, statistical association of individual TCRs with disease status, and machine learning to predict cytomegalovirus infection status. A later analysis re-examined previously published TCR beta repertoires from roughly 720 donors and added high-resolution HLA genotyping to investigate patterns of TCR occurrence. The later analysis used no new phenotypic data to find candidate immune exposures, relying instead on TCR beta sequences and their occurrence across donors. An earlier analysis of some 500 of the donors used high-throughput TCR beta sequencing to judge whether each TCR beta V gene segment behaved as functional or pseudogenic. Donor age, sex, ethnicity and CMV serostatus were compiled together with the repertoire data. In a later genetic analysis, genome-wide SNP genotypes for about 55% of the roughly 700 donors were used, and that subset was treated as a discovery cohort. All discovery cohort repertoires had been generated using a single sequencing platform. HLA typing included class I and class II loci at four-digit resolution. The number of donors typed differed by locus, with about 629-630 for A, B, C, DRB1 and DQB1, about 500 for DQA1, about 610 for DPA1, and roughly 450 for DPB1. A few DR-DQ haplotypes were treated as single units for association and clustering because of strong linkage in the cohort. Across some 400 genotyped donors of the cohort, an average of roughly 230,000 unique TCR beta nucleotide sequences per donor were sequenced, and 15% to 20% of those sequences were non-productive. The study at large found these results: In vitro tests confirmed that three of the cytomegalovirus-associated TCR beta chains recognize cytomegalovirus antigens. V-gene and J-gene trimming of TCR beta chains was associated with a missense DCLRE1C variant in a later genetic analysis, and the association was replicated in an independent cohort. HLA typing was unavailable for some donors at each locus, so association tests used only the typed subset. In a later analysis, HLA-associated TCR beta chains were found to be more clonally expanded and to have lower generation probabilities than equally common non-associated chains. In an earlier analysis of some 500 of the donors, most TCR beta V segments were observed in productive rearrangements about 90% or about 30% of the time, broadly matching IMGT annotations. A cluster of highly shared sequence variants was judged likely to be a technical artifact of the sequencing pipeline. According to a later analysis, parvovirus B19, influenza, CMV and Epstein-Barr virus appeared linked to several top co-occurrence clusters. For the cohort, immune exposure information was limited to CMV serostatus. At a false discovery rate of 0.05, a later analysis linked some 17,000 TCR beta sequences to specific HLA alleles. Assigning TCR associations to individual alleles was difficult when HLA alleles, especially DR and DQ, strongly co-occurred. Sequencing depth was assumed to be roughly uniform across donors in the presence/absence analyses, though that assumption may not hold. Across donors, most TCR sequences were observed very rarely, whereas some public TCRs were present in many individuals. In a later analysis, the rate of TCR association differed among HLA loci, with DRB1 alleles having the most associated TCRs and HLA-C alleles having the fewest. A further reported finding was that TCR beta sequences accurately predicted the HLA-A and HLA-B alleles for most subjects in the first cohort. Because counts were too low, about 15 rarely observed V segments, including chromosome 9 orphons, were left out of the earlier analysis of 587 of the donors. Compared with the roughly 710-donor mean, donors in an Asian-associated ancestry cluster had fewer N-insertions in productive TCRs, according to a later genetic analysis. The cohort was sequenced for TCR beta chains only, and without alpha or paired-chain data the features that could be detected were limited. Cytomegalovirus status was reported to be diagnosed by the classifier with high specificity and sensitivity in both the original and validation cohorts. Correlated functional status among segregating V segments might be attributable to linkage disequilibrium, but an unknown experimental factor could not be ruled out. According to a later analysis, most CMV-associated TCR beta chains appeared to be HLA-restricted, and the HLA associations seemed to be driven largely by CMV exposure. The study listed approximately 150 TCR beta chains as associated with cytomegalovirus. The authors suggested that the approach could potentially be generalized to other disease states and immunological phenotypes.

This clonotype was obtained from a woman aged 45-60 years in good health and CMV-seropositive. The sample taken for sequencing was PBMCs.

The CDR3 protein is CASSPTGSGELFF. The DNA is TGTGCCAGCAGCCCTACAGGGTCCGGGGAGCTGTTTTTT. The V and J segments used are TRBV6-6 and TRBJ2-2; TRBD1 is possibly the D segment (6 matching bases). Trimming at the junction amounts to 6 bases on V and 6 bases on J, and the germline ends lie 11 bases apart. From the cysteine through the phenylalanine, the CDR3 covers 13 amino acids. The sequence is cut down to CDR3 DNA, 39 bases in frame from base 1. According to the germline V gene (reference sequence), CDR1 reads MNHNY and CDR2 reads SVGAGI.